This TCR beta chain was recorded in a study of blood T cell repertoires in COVID-19. The overall study: Donors in the United States, Italy and Spain gave samples during acute or convalescent COVID-19.

The table came from immunoSEQ multiplex PCR; TCRdb's copy has only in-frame clones and leaves some out. The sample consists of tens of thousands of clones, approximately 90% of them appearing once. The germline V gene encodes CDR1 SGHRS and CDR2 YFSETQ. Losses at the gene ends were 0 bases for V and 4 bases for J; bases not matched to a gene: 9. The CDR3 loop spans 16 amino acids. This clone was counted between two and nine times. The material sequenced was peripheral blood. The genes are TRBV5-1 and TRBJ2-7; 8 bases fit TRBD2. The TCR comes from a human donor in a cohort sampled during active COVID-19. DNA for the CDR3: TGCGCCAGCAGCTTGGGGTCGGCGGGAGGCGGGTACGAGCAGTACTTC. It codes for CASSLGSAGGGYEQYF.